This T cell receptor (beta chain) comes out of a study of cytomegalovirus exposure and HLA in healthy donors. The CDR3 runs to 15 residues. Germline V CDR1 and CDR2: SQVTM, ANQGSEA. Between the trimmed V and J ends, which lost 0 bases and 2 bases, there was a span of 13 bases. Both 60 Vbeta primers and 13 Jbeta primers went into the PCR. Sequenced by immunoSEQ multiplex PCR; TCRdb stores in-frame clones only, minus some. In the table there are more than 90,000 clones, roughly 68% of which are singletons. The V and J genes are TRBV29-1 and TRBJ1-2; D uncertain. Specimen: PBMCs. The receptor comes from a woman aged 25-40 years in good health and CMV-seronegative. DNA of the CDR3: TGCAGCGTTGAAGATCCCCCAACAGTCAACTATGGCTACACCTTC. Translation gives CSVEDPPTVNYGYTF.